The T cell receptor (beta chain) under discussion was sequenced for a study of blood T cell repertoires in COVID-19. Deletions cut 0 bases from V and 10 bases from J, with 11 bases between. CDR1 and CDR2 from the germline V gene are SGHNT and YYREEE (reference sequence). This CDR3 has 14 amino acids. TCRdb's table, derived via immunoSEQ multiplex PCR, lists solely in-frame clones and lacks some. Of some 100,000 clones in the sample, about four fifths were seen once. The chain joins TRBV5-4 to TRBJ1-6; no definite D call. The receptor's source is a human donor in a cohort sampled during active COVID-19. The sequenced material came from peripheral blood. The CDR3 loop is CASSLERAGSPLHF. The CDR3 DNA reads as TGTGCCAGCAGCTTGGAGAGGGCCGGATCACCCCTCCACTTT. The whole variable domain, remainder taken from reference TRBV5-4 and TRBJ1-6, is ETGVTQSPTHLIKTRGQQVTLRCSSQSGHNTVSWYQQALGQGPQFIFQYYREEENGRGNFPPRFSGLQFPNYSSELNVNALELDDSALYLCASSLERAGSPLHFGNGTRLTVT.